Sequencing of this T cell receptor (beta chain) was carried out in a study of T cells in localized non-small cell lung cancer. The protocol was immunoSEQ multiplex PCR, while the TCRdb copy is restricted to in-frame clones and leaves out a portion. This sample has tens of thousands of clones, with 86% found just once. Regarding this clone: Its matching antigen is unknown.

Study conclusions and caveats: Appearing in adjacent lung were a median 57 of the top 100 tumor clones.

The clonotype was recovered from a male donor aged 60 or older with stage II lung adenocarcinoma. The specimen was peripheral blood mononuclear cells, collected before any cancer treatment.

CDR3 coding DNA: TGTGCCAGCGAACAGGATAATTCACCCCTCCACTTT. Translating gives CASEQDNSPLHF. The chain joins TRBV7-9 to TRBJ1-6, with D possibly matching TRBD1 (5 bases). Germline V gene sequence: CDR1 SEHNR, CDR2 FQNEAQ (reference sequence). This CDR3 region has 12 residues. V lost 8 bases and J lost 5, with 7 bases in between.